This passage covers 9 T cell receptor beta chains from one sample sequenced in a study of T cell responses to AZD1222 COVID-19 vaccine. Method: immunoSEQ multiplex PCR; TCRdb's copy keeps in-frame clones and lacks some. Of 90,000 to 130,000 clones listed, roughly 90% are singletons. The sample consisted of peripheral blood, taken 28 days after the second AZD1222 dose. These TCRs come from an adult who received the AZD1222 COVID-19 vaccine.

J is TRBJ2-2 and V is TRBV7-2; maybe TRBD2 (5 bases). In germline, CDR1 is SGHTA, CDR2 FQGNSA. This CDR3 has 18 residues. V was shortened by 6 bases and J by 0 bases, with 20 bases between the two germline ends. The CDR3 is CASRLRAQPYTNTGELFF. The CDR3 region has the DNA TGTGCCAGCAGATTGAGGGCCCAGCCATACACGAACACCGGGGAGCTGTTTTTT.

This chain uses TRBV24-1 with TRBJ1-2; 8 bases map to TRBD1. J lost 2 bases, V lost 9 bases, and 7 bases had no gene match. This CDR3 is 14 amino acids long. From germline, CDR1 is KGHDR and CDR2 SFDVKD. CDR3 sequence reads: CATSDRGRNYGYTF. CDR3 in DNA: TGTGCCACCTCCGACAGGGGCAGGAACTATGGCTACACCTTC.

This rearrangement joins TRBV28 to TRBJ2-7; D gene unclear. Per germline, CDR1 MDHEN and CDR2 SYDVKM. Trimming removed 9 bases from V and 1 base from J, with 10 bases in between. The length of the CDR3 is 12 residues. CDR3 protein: CASGIESYEQYF. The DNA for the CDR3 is TGTGCCAGTGGGATAGAGTCCTACGAGCAGTACTTC.

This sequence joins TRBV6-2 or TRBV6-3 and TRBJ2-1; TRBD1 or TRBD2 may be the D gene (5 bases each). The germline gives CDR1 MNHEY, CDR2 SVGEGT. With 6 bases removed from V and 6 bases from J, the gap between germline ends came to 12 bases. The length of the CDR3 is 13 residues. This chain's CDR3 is CASSSGTVNEQFF. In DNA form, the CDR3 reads TGTGCCAGCAGCTCTGGGACCGTCAATGAGCAGTTCTTC.

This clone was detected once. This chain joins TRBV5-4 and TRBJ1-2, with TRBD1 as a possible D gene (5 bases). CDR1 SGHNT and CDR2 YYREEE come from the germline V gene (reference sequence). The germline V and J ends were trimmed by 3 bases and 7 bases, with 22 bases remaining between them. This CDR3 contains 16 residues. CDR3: CASSWGDRSPGVGYTF. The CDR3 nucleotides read TGTGCCAGCAGCTGGGGGGATAGATCCCCTGGGGTTGGCTACACCTTC.

CDR3 loop: CAWSVGLAGVKQYF. The DNA of the CDR3 is TGTGCCTGGAGTGTAGGGCTAGCGGGAGTTAAACAGTATTTT. The rearrangement links TRBV30 to TRBJ2-3; 10 nucleotides match TRBD2. After removal of 0 bases from V and 12 bases from J, the junction contained 9 bases not matched to a gene. This CDR3 has 14 amino acids. Germline CDR1 reads GTSNPN; CDR2 reads SVGIG (reference sequence).

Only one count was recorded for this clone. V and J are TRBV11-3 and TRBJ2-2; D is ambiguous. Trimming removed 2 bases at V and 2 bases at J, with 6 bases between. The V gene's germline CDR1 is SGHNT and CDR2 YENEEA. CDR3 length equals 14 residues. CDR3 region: CASSLTDNTGELFF. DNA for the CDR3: TGTGCCAGCAGCTTAACAGATAACACCGGGGAGCTGTTTTTT.

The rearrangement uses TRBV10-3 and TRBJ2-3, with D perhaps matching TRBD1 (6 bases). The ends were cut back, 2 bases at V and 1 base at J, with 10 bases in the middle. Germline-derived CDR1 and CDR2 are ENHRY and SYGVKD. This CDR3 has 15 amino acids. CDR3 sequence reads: CAISEKAGGTDTQYF. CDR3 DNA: TGTGCCATCAGTGAGAAAGCAGGGGGCACAGATACGCAGTATTTT.

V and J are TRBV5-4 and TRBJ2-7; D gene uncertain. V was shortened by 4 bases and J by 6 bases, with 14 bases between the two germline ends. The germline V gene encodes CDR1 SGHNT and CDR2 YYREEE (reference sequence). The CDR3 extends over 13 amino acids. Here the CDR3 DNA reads TGTGCCAGCAGCCCAGAGTTTATGGGCGAGCAGTACTTC. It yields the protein CASSPEFMGEQYF.